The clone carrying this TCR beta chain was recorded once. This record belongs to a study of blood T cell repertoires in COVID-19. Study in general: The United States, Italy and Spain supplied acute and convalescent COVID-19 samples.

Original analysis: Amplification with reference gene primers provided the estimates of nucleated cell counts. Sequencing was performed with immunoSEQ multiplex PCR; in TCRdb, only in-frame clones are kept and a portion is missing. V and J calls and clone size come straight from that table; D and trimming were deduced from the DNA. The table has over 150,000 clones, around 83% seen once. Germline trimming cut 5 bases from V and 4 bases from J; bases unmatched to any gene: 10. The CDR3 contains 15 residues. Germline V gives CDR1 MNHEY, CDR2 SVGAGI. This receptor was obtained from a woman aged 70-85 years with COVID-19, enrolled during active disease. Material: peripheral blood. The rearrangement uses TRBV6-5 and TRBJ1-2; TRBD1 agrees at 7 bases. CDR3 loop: CASSRDSGTLYGYTF. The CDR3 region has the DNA TGTGCCAGCAGTCGGGACAGCGGAACTCTCTATGGCTACACCTTC.